The rows below give T cell receptor beta chains drawn from one sample of a study of CD8 T cells in ankylosing spondylitis. TCRdb redid the calling of the 5' RACE reads with MiXCR, one entry per CDR3 protein. The table has roughly 130,000 distinct CDR3 sequences, roughly an eighth seen once; the top ten hold just under 3%. Sequenced material: blood, either unsorted or a sorted T cell fraction (not recorded which). Receptors originate from a female donor with ankylosing spondylitis or in good health (not recorded which). CDR3s include the opening cysteine and the closing phenylalanine or tryptophan. The order of the fields is clone size, J gene, D gene, V gene, CDR3 DNA, CDR3 protein. The D gene is left open where the match is weak. A clone size is listed for some rows: how often the clone was seen (once, few, many), or a class if it is expanded.

>few|TRBJ2-7|.|TRBV12-3/TRBV12-4
TGTGCCAGCAGTTGGGTGACCTACGAGCAGTACTTC
CASSWVTYEQYF
>.|TRBJ2-5|TRBD2|TRBV3-1
TGTGCCAGCTTTCTTAGCGGGAGCAACCAAGAGACCCAGTACTTC
CASFLSGSNQETQYF
>.|TRBJ1-1|.|TRBV2
TGTGCCAGTCAGGGGCGCCGGACGAACACTGAAGCTTTCTTT
CASQGRRTNTEAFF
>many|TRBJ2-1|.|TRBV6-2/TRBV6-3
TGTGCCAGCAGCTGGGTCAATGAGCAGTTCTTC
CASSWVNEQFF
>many|TRBJ2-6|.|TRBV28
TGTGCCAGCAGTTTCCGCTCTGGGGCCAACGTCCTGACTTTC
CASSFRSGANVLTF
>.|TRBJ2-1|TRBD2|TRBV7-2
TGTGCCAGCAGGTTTAGCGGGAGCTCCTACAATGAGCAGTTCTTC
CASRFSGSSYNEQFF
>few|TRBJ2-7|TRBD1|TRBV10-3
TGTGCCATCAGTGAGGACAGGGGTGGGTACGAGCAGTACTTC
CAISEDRGGYEQYF
>.|TRBJ2-7|.|TRBV5-1
TGCGCCAGCAGCCCCACCTTGACAGGCTACGAGCAGTACTTC
CASSPTLTGYEQYF
>.|TRBJ2-7|.|TRBV23-1
TGCGCCAGCAGTCCCCCTGGGGACCCGCTCTACGAGCAGTACTTC
CASSPPGDPLYEQYF
>few|TRBJ2-1|.|TRBV10-2
TGCGCCAGCATTGGGACAAGGGGTAACACGGCAAATGAGCAGTTCTTC
CASIGTRGNTANEQFF
>many|TRBJ1-2|.|TRBV5-1
TGCGCCAGCAGCCTAGGATGGGGGTCCTATGGCTACACCTTC
CASSLGWGSYGYTF
>many|TRBJ2-3|.|TRBV12-3/TRBV12-4
TGTGCCAGCACCCCCAGCACAGATACGCAGTATTTT
CASTPSTDTQYF
>many|TRBJ2-1|.|TRBV5-1
TGCGCCAGCAGCTTGGGTGCGACCTCCTCCTACAATGAGCAGTTCTTC
CASSLGATSSYNEQFF
>many|TRBJ2-7|TRBD1|TRBV15
TGTGCCACCAGCGGGGACAGGGATTACTACGAGCAGTACTTC
CATSGDRDYYEQYF
>.|TRBJ2-3|.|TRBV7-2
TGTGCCAGCAGCTTATGGTTTCGCCGGTATTTT
CASSLWFRRYF
>few|TRBJ2-5|.|TRBV5-1
TGCGCCAGCAGCTCAGGGGCTAGCGGACAAGAGACCCAGTACTTC
CASSSGASGQETQYF
>few|TRBJ2-7|.|TRBV6-1
TGTGCCAGCAGTGAAGCGCTCCCCTCTAGCTACGAGCAGTACTTC
CASSEALPSSYEQYF
>many|TRBJ2-1|.|TRBV10-3
TGTGCCCATAGCGTCGGGGCAGGGATCCACAATGAGCAGTTCTTC
CAHSVGAGIHNEQFF
>few|TRBJ2-2|TRBD1|TRBV27
TGTGCCAGCAGAACAGGGGGCGTAAACACCGGGGAGCTGTTTTTT
CASRTGGVNTGELFF
>.|TRBJ2-5|.|TRBV25-1
TGTGCCAGCAGTGAATGGCGGGGCCTCCAAGAGACCCAGTACTTC
CASSEWRGLQETQYF